The clone carrying this T cell receptor (beta chain) was seen repeatedly, ten times or more. What it recognizes is unknown. The record originates from a study of T cell repertoires in cytomegalovirus infection. Findings and caveats of the study: Summed frequency of shared TCR beta families picked out CMV carriers who also had the relevant HLA.

TCRdb independently ran MiXCR on the reads; one entry per CDR3 protein. The repertoire holds 110,000 to 150,000 distinct CDR3 sequences, with about 6.1% as singletons. The TCR comes from a human donor in good health (CMV status not recorded). Some clones in this sample may be carry-over from other donors' samples. Material: PBMCs.

The CDR3 reads CASSLGGHPPNYGYTF. CDR3 coding DNA: TGTGCCAGCAGCTTAGGAGGACACCCACCTAACTATGGCTACACCTTC. This sequence joins TRBV7-2 and TRBJ1-2; a possible D gene is TRBD1 (5 bases). The CDR3 loop spans 16 amino acids. The germline V gene encodes CDR1 SGHTA and CDR2 FQGNSA. V was shortened by 1 base and J by 0 bases, with 12 bases between the two germline ends.